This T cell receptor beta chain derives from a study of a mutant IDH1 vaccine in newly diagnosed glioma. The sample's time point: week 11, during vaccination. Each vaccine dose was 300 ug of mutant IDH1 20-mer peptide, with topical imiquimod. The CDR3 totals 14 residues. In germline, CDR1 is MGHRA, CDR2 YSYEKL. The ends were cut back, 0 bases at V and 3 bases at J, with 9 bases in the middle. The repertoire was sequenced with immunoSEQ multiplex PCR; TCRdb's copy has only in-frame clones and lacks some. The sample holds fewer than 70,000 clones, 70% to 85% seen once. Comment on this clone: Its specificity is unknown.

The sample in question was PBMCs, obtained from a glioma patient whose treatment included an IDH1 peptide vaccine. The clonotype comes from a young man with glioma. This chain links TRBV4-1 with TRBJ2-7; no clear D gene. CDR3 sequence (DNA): TGCGCCAGCAGCCAAGACTATGGCGACTACGAGCAGTACTTC. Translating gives CASSQDYGDYEQYF.